The 10 T cell receptor beta chains below all came from one sample that was sequenced in a study of OX40 agonist ivuxolimab in advanced cancers. Generated by immunoSEQ multiplex PCR, the TCRdb table keeps only in-frame clones and is missing some. The sample holds some 37,000 clones; roughly 80% are singletons and the top ten take 11%. Material: CD4+ or CD8+ T cells sorted from blood, obtained in a trial of the OX40 agonist ivuxolimab. These receptors came from an adult with an advanced solid tumor such as melanoma, head and neck, liver or kidney cancer.

The chain recombines TRBV14 with TRBJ1-6, with 9 bases fitting TRBD1. CDR3 size: 19 residues. The germline CDR1 and CDR2 sequences are SGHDN and FVKESK. V lost 4 bases and J lost 2; bases outside the gene matches: 12. The CDR3 loop reads CASSRADRGNRAYNSPLHF. CDR3 nucleotides: TGTGCCAGCAGCCGGGCGGACAGGGGTAATAGGGCCTATAATTCACCCCTCCACTTT.

The chain combines TRBV25-1 with TRBJ2-3, with D maybe TRBD2 (5 bases). Germline lookup yields CDR1 MGHDK and CDR2 SYGVNS. This CDR3 contains 17 residues. Trimming shortened V by 3 bases and J by 2 bases, and 18 bases separated the two germline ends. The CDR3 DNA reads as TGTGCCAGCAGTGACCCCCGAGCGAGGGCGTACACAGATACGCAGTATTTT. Its translation is CASSDPRARAYTDTQYF. Full variable domain (remainder filled in from reference TRBV25-1 and TRBJ2-3): EADIYQTPRYLVIGTGKKITLECSQTMGHDKMYWYQQDPGMELHLIHYSYGVNSTEKGDLSSESTVSRIRTEHFPLTLESARPSHTSQYLCASSDPRARAYTDTQYFGPGTRLTVL.

This chain connects TRBV18 to TRBJ2-5; possibly TRBD1 for D (5 bases). V lost 0 bases and J 5 bases, leaving 7 bases between the germline ends. Germline CDR1 and CDR2: KGHSH and LQKENI. The CDR3 has 13 residues. The CDR3 reads CASSPPAGETQYF. The CDR3 DNA reads as TGTGCCAGCTCACCACCGGCAGGGGAGACCCAGTACTTC.

This chain connects TRBV27 to TRBJ2-7; a possible D gene is TRBD1 (6 bases). Trimming took 4 bases from V and 3 from J, leaving 13 bases between them. The length of the CDR3 is 14 residues. Germline V gives CDR1 MNHEY, CDR2 SMNVEV (reference sequence). The CDR3 reads CASSSGVNIYEQYF. DNA for the CDR3: TGTGCCAGCAGTTCAGGGGTAAATATCTACGAGCAGTACTTC.

Written as DNA, the CDR3 is TGTGCCAGCAGCTTAGCGTCCGGGGAGGCTGGAAACACCATATATTTT. It translates to CASSLASGEAGNTIYF. The chain has TRBV11-3 and TRBJ1-3; no clear D gene. The CDR3 has 16 amino acids. Germline CDR1 SGHNT, CDR2 YENEEA. V lost 1 base and J 2 bases, leaving 12 bases between the germline ends.

This clone was detected a few times. V gene TRBV11-2 combines with J gene TRBJ1-6; possible D gene TRBD1, 6 bases. Trimming stripped 5 bases from V and 10 bases from J, with 12 bases between. The CDR3 totals 13 residues. Germline CDR1 is SGHAT and CDR2 is FQNNGV. CDR3 coding DNA: TGTGCCAGCAGCCGGGACATCGGATCACCCCTCCACTTT. Amino acids: CASSRDIGSPLHF.

This clone was observed a few times. V usage is TRBV6-1 and J usage is TRBJ2-7; the D gene could be TRBD1 or TRBD2 (5 bases each). CDR1 is MNHNS, CDR2 SASEGT, per germline. Trimming took off 11 bases at V and 2 bases at J, with 16 bases between the two ends. The CDR3 sequence is 13 residues long. The CDR3 nucleotides are TGTGCCGCAGGGCTTGGGGAGACCTACGAGCAGTACTTC. Amino acids: CAAGLGETYEQYF.

This chain connects TRBV7-9 to TRBJ1-4; D is unclear. The CDR3 consists of 16 residues. Deletions cut 1 base from V and 7 bases from J, with 16 bases between. CDR1 and CDR2 from the germline V gene are SEHNR and FQNEAQ (reference sequence). CDR3 loop: CASSLGAGGRVEKLFF. DNA for the CDR3: TGTGCCAGCAGCTTAGGAGCAGGAGGGCGGGTTGAAAAACTGTTTTTT.

The V call is TRBV2, the J call TRBJ1-2; weak D call: TRBD1 (5 bases). Germline V lookup: CDR1 SNHLY, CDR2 FYNNEI. The CDR3 extends over 12 amino acids. Trimming removed 6 bases at V and 8 bases at J, with 13 bases between. CDR3 region: CASSGAGPGYTF. Here the CDR3 DNA reads TGTGCCAGCAGCGGGGCAGGGCCGGGCTACACCTTC.

V and J are TRBV11-1 and TRBJ2-7; 9 bases are a match to TRBD1. The CDR3 contains 16 residues. After removal of 5 bases from V and 3 bases from J, the junction contained 11 bases not matched to a gene. The germline V gene encodes CDR1 SGHAT and CDR2 FQDESV (reference sequence). The CDR3 sequence is CASSPLPGQGYYEQYF. CDR3 coding DNA: TGTGCCAGCAGCCCTTTACCGGGACAGGGATACTACGAGCAGTACTTC.